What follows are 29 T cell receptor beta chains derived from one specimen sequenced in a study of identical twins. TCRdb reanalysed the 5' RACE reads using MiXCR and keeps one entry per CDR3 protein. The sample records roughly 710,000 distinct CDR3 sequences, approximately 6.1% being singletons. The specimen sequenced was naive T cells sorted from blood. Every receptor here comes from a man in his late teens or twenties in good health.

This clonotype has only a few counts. The CDR3 here is CATSDPEDRGLGEETQYF. CDR3 DNA sequence: TGTGCCACCAGTGACCCCGAGGACAGGGGGCTAGGTGAAGAGACCCAGTACTTC. The gene calls are TRBV24-1 and TRBJ2-5; 11 bases align to TRBD1. This CDR3 is 18 amino acids long. Germline trimming cut 4 bases from V and 3 bases from J; bases unmatched to any gene: 12. Germline loops: CDR1 KGHDR, CDR2 SFDVKD.

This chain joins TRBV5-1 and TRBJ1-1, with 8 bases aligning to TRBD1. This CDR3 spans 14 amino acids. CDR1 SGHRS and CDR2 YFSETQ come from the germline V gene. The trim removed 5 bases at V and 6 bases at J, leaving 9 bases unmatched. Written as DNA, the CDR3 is TGCGCCAGCAGACCAGGGGGCGCGGAGGCTGAAGCTTTCTTT. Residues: CASRPGGAEAEAFF.

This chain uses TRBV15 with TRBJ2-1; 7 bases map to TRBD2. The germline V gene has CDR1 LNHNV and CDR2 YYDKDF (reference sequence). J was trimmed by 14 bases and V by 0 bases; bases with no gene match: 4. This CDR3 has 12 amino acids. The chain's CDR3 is CATSREGTSEFF. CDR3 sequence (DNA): TGTGCCACCAGCAGAGAAGGAACTAGCGAGTTCTTC.

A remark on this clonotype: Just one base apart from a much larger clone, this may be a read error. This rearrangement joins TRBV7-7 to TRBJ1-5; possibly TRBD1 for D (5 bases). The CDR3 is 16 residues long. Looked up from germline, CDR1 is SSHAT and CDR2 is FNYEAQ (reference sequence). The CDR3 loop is CASSYHEGSCNQPQRF. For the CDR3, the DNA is TGTGCCAGCAGCTATCACGAGGGGAGTTGCAATCAGCCCCAGCGTTTT.

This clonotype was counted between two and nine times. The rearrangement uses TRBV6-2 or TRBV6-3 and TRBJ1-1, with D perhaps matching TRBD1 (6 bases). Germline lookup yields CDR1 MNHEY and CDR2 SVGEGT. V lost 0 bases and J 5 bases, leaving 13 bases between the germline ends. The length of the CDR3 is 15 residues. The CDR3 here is CASSYSRPRGTEAFF. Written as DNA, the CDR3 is TGTGCCAGCAGTTACTCCCGACCCAGGGGTACTGAAGCTTTCTTT.

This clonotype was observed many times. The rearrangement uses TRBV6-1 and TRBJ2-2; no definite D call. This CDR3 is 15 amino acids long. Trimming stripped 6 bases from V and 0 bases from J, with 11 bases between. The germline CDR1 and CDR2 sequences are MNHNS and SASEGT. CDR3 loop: CASRKLEANTGELFF. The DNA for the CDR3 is TGTGCCAGCAGAAAGCTCGAAGCGAACACCGGGGAGCTGTTTTTT.

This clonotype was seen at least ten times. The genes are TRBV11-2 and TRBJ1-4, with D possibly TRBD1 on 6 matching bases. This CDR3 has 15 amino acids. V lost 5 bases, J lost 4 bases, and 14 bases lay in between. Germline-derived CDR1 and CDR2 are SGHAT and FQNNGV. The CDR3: CASSVQGTDNEKLFF. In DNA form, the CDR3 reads TGTGCCAGCAGCGTACAGGGAACGGATAATGAAAAACTGTTTTTT.

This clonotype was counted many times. The CDR3 sequence is CASSLGLAAGTQYF. The DNA of the CDR3 is TGTGCCAGCAGCTTAGGGCTAGCGGCTGGGACCCAGTACTTC. The gene calls are TRBV11-2 and TRBJ2-5; 7 bases fit TRBD2. Unmatched junction bases numbered 6, after V lost 1 base and J lost 7 bases. CDR3 length: 14 residues. Germline loops: CDR1 SGHAT, CDR2 FQNNGV. Full variable domain (rest looked up from reference TRBV11-2 and TRBJ2-5): EAGVAQSPRYKIIEKRQSVAFWCNPISGHATLYWYQQILGQGPKLLIQFQNNGVVDDSQLPKDRFSAERLKGVDSTLKIQPAKLEDSAVYLCASSLGLAAGTQYFGPGTRLLVL.

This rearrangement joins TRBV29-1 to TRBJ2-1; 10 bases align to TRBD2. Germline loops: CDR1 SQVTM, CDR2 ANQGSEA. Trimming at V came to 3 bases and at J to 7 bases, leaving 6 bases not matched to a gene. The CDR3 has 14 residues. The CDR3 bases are TGCAGCGTTGACAGGAGCGGGAGGGTAAATGAGCAGTTCTTC. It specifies CSVDRSGRVNEQFF.

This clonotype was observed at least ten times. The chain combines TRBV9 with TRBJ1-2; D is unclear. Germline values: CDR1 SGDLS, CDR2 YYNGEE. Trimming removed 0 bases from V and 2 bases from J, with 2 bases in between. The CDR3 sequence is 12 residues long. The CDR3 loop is CASSVGNYGYTF. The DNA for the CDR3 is TGTGCCAGCAGCGTAGGGAACTATGGCTACACCTTC.

CDR3 nucleotide sequence: TGTGCCAGCAGCTTAGCCACCGGGACAGGGGGCAATGGCTACACCTTC. It encodes CASSLATGTGGNGYTF. The chain uses TRBV7-9 and TRBJ1-2; 12 positions match TRBD1. Unmatched junction bases numbered 5, after V lost 0 bases and J lost 6 bases. This CDR3 has 16 residues. Germline V lookup: CDR1 SEHNR, CDR2 FQNEAQ (reference sequence).

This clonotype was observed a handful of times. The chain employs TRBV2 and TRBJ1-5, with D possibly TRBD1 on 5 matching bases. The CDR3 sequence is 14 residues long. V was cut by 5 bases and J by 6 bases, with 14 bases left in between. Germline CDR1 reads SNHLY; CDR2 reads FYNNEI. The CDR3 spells CASSFGRASQPQHF. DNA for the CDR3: TGTGCCAGCAGTTTCGGCAGGGCAAGTCAGCCCCAGCATTTT.

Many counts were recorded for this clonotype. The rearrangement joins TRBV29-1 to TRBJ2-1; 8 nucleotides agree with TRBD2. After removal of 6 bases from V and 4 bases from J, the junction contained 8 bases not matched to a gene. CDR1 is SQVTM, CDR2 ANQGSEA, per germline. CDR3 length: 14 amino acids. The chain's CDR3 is CSVHSGSGYNEQFF. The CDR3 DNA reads TGCAGCGTCCACAGCGGGAGTGGGTACAATGAGCAGTTCTTC.

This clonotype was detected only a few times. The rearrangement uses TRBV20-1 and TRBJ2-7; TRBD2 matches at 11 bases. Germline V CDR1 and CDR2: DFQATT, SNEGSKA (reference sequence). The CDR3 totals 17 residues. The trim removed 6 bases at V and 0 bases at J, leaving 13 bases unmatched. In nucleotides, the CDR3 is TGCAGTGCATCGGGACTAGCGGTGGGCCGGCGCTCCTACGAGCAGTACTTC. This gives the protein CSASGLAVGRRSYEQYF.

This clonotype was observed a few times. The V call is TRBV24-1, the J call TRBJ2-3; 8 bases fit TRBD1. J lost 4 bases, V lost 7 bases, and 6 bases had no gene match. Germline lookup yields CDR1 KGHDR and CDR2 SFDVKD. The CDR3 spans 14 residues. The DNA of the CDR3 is TGTGCCACCAGAGGGTCAGGGGGCGCAGATACGCAGTATTTT. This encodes CATRGSGGADTQYF.

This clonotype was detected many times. This CDR3 is CASSQDGYEQYV. DNA for the CDR3: TGTGCCAGCAGCCAAGATGGGTACGAGCAGTACGTC. V and J are TRBV14 and TRBJ2-7; D remains ambiguous. V gave up 0 bases and J gave up 4 bases, with 4 bases separating them. The CDR3 has 12 residues. CDR1 is SGHDN and CDR2 is FVKESK in the germline V gene.

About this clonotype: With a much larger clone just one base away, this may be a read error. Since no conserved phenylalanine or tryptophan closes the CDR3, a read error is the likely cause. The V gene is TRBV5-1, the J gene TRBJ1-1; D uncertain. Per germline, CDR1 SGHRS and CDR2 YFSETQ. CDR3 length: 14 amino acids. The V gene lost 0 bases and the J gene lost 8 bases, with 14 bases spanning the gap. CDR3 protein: CASSLALDGTEAFS. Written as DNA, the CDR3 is TGCGCCAGCAGCTTGGCCTTGGACGGAACGGAAGCTTTCTCT.

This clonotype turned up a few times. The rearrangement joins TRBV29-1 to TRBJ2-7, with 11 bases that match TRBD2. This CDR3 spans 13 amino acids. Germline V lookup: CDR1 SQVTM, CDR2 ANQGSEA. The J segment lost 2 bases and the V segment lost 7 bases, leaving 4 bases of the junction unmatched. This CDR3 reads CSAGLADTYEQYF. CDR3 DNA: TGCAGCGCGGGACTAGCGGATACCTACGAGCAGTACTTC.

The CDR3 region has the DNA TGCGCCAGCAGCCAAGATCGGGCAGCGTCGGGAGATACGCAGTATTTT. Residues: CASSQDRAASGDTQYF. The V call is TRBV4-1, the J call TRBJ2-3, with D hard to call. The germline V gene encodes CDR1 MGHRA and CDR2 YSYEKL. Trimming stripped 0 bases from V and 5 bases from J, with 15 bases between. The CDR3 spans 16 residues.

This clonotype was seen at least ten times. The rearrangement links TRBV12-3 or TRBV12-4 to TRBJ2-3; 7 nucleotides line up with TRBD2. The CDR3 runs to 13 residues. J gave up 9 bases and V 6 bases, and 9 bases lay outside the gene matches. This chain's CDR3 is CASSTSTSRTQYF. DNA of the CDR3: TGTGCCAGCAGCACCTCGACTAGCAGGACGCAGTATTTT.

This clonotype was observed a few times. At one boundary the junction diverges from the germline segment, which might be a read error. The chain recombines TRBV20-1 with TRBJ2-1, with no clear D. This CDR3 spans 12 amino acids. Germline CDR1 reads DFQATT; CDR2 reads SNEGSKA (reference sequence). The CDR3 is CSARAGYNEQFF. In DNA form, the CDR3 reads TGCAGTGCGAGAGCCGGGTACAATGAGCAGTTCTTC.

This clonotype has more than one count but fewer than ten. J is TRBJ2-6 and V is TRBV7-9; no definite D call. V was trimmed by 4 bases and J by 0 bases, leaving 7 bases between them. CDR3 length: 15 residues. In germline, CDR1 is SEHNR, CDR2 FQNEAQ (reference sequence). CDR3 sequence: CASSSTFSGANVLTF. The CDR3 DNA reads TGTGCCAGCAGCTCGACATTCTCTGGGGCCAACGTCCTGACTTTC.

The CDR3 is CASSARTGGSYEQYV. CDR3 nucleotide sequence: TGTGCCAGTTCGGCCCGGACAGGGGGCTCCTACGAGCAGTACGTC. The V call is TRBV19, the J call TRBJ2-7; 10 bases align to TRBD1. CDR1 and CDR2 (germline): LNHDA, SQIVND (reference sequence). CDR3 length equals 15 residues. The junction had 7 bases not matched to a gene; V was cut back by 8 bases and J by 0 bases.

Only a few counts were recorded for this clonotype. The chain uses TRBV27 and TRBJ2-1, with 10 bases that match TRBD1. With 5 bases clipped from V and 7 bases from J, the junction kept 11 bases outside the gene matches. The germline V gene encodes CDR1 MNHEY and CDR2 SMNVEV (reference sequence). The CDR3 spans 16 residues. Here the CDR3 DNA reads TGTGCCAGCAGTCAGGGACAGGGGATTTATAGGAATGAGCAGTTCTTC. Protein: CASSQGQGIYRNEQFF.

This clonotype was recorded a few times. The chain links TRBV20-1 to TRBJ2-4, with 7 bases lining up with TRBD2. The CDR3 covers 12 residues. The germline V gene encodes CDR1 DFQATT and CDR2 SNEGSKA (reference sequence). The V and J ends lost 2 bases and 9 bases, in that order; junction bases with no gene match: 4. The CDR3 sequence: CSARLAVAIQYF. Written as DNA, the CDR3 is TGCAGTGCTAGACTAGCGGTTGCCATTCAGTACTTC.

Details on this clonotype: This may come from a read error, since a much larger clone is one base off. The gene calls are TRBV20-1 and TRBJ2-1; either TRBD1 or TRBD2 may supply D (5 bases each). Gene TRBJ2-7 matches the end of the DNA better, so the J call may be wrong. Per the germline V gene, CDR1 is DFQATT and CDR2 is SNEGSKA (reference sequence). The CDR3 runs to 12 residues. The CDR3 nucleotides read TGCAGCTCGGGGCGGGCCAACAATGAGCAGTACTTC. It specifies CSSGRANNEQYF.

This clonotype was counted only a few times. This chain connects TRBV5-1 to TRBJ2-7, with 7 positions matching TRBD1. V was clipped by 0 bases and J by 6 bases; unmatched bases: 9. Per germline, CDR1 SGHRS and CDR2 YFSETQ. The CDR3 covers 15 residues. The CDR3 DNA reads TGCGCCAGCAGCTTGGTGATGTCAGGGGGACGCGAGCAGTACTTC. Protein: CASSLVMSGGREQYF.

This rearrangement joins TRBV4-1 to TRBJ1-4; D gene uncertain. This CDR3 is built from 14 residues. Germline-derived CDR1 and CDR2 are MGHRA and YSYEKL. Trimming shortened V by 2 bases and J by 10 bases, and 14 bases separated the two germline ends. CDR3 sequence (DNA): TGCGCCAGCAGCCAACTTTACGGGGTAGGAAAACTGTTTTTT. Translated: CASSQLYGVGKLFF.

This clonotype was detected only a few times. The CDR3: CASSPTGHEQYF. The CDR3 bases are TGTGCCAGCAGCCCTACCGGTCACGAGCAGTACTTC. This chain joins TRBV7-6 and TRBJ2-7; D call uncertain. With 5 bases removed from V and 5 bases from J, the gap between germline ends came to 10 bases. Germline V CDR1 and CDR2: SGHVS, FNYEAQ. This CDR3 spans 12 amino acids.